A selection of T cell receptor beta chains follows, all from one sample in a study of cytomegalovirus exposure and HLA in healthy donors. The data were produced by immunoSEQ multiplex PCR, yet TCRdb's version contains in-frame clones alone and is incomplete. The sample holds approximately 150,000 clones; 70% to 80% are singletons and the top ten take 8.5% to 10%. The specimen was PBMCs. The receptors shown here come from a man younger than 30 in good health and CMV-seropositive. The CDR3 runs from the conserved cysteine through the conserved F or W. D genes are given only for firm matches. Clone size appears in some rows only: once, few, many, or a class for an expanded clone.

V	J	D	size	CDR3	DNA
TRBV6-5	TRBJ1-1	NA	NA	CASSRRASNTEAFF	TGTGCCAGCAGCCGCAGGGCCTCGAACACTGAAGCTTTCTTT
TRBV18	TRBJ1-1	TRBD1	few	CASSPRGQGAEAFF	TGTGCCAGCTCACCGCGTGGACAGGGGGCTGAAGCTTTCTTT
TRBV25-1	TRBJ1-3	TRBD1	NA	CASRGQGKDTIYF	TGTGCCAGCAGGGGACAGGGGAAAGACACCATATATTTT
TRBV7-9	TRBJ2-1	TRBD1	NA	CAGRTGRNEQFF	TGTGCCGGTAGGACAGGGCGGAATGAGCAGTTCTTC
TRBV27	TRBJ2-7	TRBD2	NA	CASSPNGAGGTPYEQYF	TGTGCCAGCAGTCCGAACGGGGCGGGAGGAACCCCCTACGAGCAGTACTTC
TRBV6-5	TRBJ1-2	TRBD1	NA	CASSDGQGYGYTF	TGTGCCAGCAGTGACGGACAGGGCTATGGCTACACCTTC
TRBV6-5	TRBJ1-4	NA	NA	CASSYSILQSGEKLFF	TGTGCCAGCAGTTACTCGATCTTACAGAGCGGTGAAAAACTGTTTTTT
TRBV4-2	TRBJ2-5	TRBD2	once	CASSQELAGQETQYF	TGTGCCAGCAGCCAAGAACTAGCGGGGCAAGAGACCCAGTACTTC
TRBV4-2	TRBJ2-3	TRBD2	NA	CASSPRGVTDTQYF	TGTGCCAGCAGCCCACGGGGGGTCACAGATACGCAGTATTTT
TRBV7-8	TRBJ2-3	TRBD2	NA	CASSLRAGGSGDTQYF	TGTGCCAGCAGCTTACGAGCGGGGGGTTCTGGAGATACGCAGTATTTT
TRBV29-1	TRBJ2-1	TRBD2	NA	CSVLGTSGSRYNEQFF	TGCAGCGTCCTAGGGACTAGCGGGAGTCGTTACAATGAGCAGTTCTTC
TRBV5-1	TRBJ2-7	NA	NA	CASSQGLEQYF	TGCGCCAGCAGTCAGGGTCTCGAGCAGTACTTC
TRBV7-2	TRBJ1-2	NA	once	CASSPRRGASWSYTF	TGTGCCAGCAGCCCGAGACGGGGGGCGAGTTGGAGCTACACCTTC
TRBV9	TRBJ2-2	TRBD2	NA	CASSTGLAGYTGELFF	TGTGCCAGCAGCACGGGACTAGCGGGGTATACCGGGGAGCTGTTTTTT
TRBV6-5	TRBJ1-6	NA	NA	CASRADRGLDSPLHF	TGTGCCAGCAGGGCAGACAGAGGCCTCGATTCACCCCTCCACTTT
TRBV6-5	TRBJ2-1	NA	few	CASSTRQVYNEQFF	TGTGCCAGCAGTACCCGACAGGTCTACAATGAGCAGTTCTTC
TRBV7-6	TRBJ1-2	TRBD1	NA	CASSQGQGVGYTF	TGTGCCAGCAGCCAGGGACAGGGTGTCGGCTACACCTTC
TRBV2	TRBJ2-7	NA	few	CASAEVYEQYF	TGTGCCAGTGCTGAGGTCTACGAGCAGTACTTC
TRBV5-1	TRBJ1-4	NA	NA	CASSLTGARGNEKLFF	TGCGCCAGCAGCTTGACGGGGGCGCGGGGGAATGAAAAACTGTTTTTT
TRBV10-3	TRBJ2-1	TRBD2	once	CAISDWREGSNEQFF	TGTGCCATCAGTGACTGGCGGGAGGGCTCCAATGAGCAGTTCTTC
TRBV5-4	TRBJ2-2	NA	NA	CASSRVGASGTGELFF	TGTGCCAGCAGCCGCGTGGGGGCTAGCGGCACCGGGGAGCTGTTTTTT
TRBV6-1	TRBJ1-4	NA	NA	CASREQGNNEKLFF	TGTGCCAGCAGGGAACAGGGAAATAATGAAAAACTGTTTTTT
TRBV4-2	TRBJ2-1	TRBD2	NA	CASSRSGLAGDEQFF	TGTGCCAGCAGCCGTAGCGGACTAGCGGGCGATGAGCAGTTCTTC
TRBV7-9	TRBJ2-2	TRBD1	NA	CASYPRDRENTGELFF	TGTGCCAGCTATCCCCGGGACAGGGAGAACACCGGGGAGCTGTTTTTT
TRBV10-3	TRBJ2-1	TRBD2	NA	CAISDPGLAGSYNEQFF	TGTGCCATCAGTGACCCCGGGCTAGCGGGTTCCTACAATGAGCAGTTCTTC
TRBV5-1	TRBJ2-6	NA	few	CASSARTGSGANVLTF	TGCGCCAGCAGCGCGCGAACAGGCTCTGGGGCCAACGTCCTGACTTTC